This record looks at one TCR beta chain sequence and its context. The sample originates from a study of cytomegalovirus exposure and HLA in healthy donors. Germline values: CDR1 SGHVS, CDR2 FQNEAQ. Deletions cut 4 bases from V and 3 bases from J, with 10 bases between. The CDR3 loop spans 14 amino acids. The PCR employed 60 Vbeta primers together with 13 Jbeta primers. Clones were sequenced by immunoSEQ multiplex PCR, and TCRdb holds only the in-frame ones, with some missing. The sample includes around 120,000 clones, approximately 82% seen only once; the top ten take around 2.5%. Sample: PBMCs. This clonotype was sampled from a boy aged 2 to 10 in good health and CMV-seronegative. The chain recombines TRBV7-8 with TRBJ1-5; TRBD1 is a possible D gene (5 bases). CDR3 DNA sequence: TGTGCCAGCAGCTCATCAGGGTACAATCAGCCCCAGCATTTT. The encoded protein is CASSSSGYNQPQHF. Supplemented by reference TRBV7-8 and TRBJ1-5, the full variable domain reads GAGVSQSPRYKVAKRGQDVALRCDPISGHVSLFWYQQALGQGPEFLTYFQNEAQLDKSGLPSDRFFAERPEGSVSTLKIQRTQQEDSAVYLCASSSSGYNQPQHFGDGTRLSIL.